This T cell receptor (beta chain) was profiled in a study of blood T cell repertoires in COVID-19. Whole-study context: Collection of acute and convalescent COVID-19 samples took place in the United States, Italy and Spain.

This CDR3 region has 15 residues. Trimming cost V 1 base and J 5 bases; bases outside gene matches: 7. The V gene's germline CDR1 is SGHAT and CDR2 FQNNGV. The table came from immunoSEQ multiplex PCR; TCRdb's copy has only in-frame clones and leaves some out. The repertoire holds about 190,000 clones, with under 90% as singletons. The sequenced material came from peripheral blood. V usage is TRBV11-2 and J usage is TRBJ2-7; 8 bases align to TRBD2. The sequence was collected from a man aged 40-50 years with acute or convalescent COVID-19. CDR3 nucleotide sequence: TGTGCCAGCAGCTTAGTAGCGGGGTTCGGGCACGAGCAGTACTTC. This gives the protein CASSLVAGFGHEQYF. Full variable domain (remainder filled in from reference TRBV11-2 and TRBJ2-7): EAGVAQSPRYKIIEKRQSVAFWCNPISGHATLYWYQQILGQGPKLLIQFQNNGVVDDSQLPKDRFSAERLKGVDSTLKIQPAKLEDSAVYLCASSLVAGFGHEQYFGPGTRLTVT.